The 10 T cell receptor beta chains reported below all come from one sample, sequenced in a study of T cell responses to AZD1222 COVID-19 vaccine. This table comes from immunoSEQ multiplex PCR, and its TCRdb copy is limited to in-frame clones, with some not included. The data show around 76,000 clones, with about four fifths seen just once and around 9.8% held by the top ten. This sample comprised peripheral blood, obtained on day 0 of AZD1222 vaccination. The receptors were sampled from an adult in good health.

V and J are TRBV7-2 and TRBJ2-5; 13 bases match TRBD2. The CDR3 sequence is 15 residues long. Germline trimming cut 5 bases from V and 4 bases from J; bases unmatched to any gene: 4. Per the germline V gene, CDR1 is SGHTA and CDR2 is FQGNSA. The CDR3 DNA is TGTGCCAGCAGCAGGGGACTAGCGGGATCAGAGACCCAGTACTTC. Its protein is CASSRGLAGSETQYF.

The V gene is TRBV9, the J gene TRBJ2-7, with 9 bases identical to TRBD2. This CDR3 contains 16 residues. The trim removed 0 bases at V and 2 bases at J, leaving 6 bases unmatched. Germline V CDR1 and CDR2: SGDLS, YYNGEE. CDR3 bases: TGTGCCAGCAGCGTAGCTGGTAGCGGGGGAGCCTACGAGCAGTACTTC. Residues: CASSVAGSGGAYEQYF.

The chain links TRBV19 to TRBJ2-7; the D is unclear. V shed 1 base and J shed 0 bases, with 4 bases lying between them. The germline CDR1 and CDR2 sequences are LNHDA and SQIVND (reference sequence). The CDR3 contains 13 residues. The CDR3 loop reads CASSIGGSYEQYF. The CDR3 bases are TGTGCCAGTAGTATAGGGGGCTCCTACGAGCAGTACTTC.

This clone was detected once. The rearrangement links TRBV28 to TRBJ1-2; possible D gene TRBD1, 5 bases. The CDR3 has 16 residues. V lost 4 bases and J 5 bases, leaving 20 bases between the germline ends. CDR1 MDHEN and CDR2 SYDVKM come from the germline V gene. CDR3 in DNA: TGTGCCAGCAGTTCTCCAGGACCGTCGCGGGGGTATGGCTACACCTTC. This translates into CASSSPGPSRGYGYTF.

The V call is TRBV3-1 (or the pseudogene TRBV3-2), the J call TRBJ1-5, with D uncertain. This CDR3 comprises 12 residues. Looked up from germline, CDR1 is LGHDT and CDR2 is YNNKEL (reference sequence). With 0 bases removed from V and 5 bases from J, the gap between germline ends came to 2 bases. The CDR3 DNA reads TGTGCCAGCAGCCAAGATGATCAGCCCCAGCATTTT. Translation gives CASSQDDQPQHF.

The V and J genes are TRBV5-6 and TRBJ1-1; possibly TRBD1 for D (5 bases). CDR1 is SGHDT, CDR2 YYEEEE, per germline. This CDR3 is built from 13 residues. V lost 5 bases and J 0 bases, leaving 8 bases between the germline ends. The CDR3 loop reads CASRGALNTEAFF. The CDR3 region has the DNA TGTGCCAGCAGAGGGGCCCTGAACACTGAAGCTTTCTTT.

This chain connects TRBV9 to TRBJ2-7, with TRBD1 as a possible D gene (5 bases). Germline V gives CDR1 SGDLS, CDR2 YYNGEE. Trimming took 7 bases from V and 7 from J, leaving 12 bases between them. The CDR3 spans 11 residues. Here the CDR3 DNA reads TGTGCCAGCCTTCCCTCAGGGGAGCAGTACTTC. It translates to CASLPSGEQYF. Looking up the rest from reference TRBV9 and TRBJ2-7 gives the full variable domain: DSGVTQTPKHLITATGQRVTLRCSPRSGDLSVYWYQQSLDQGLQFLIQYYNGEERAKGNILERFSAQQFPDLHSELNLSSLELGDSALYFCASLPSGEQYFGPGTRLTVT.

The chain links TRBV7-6 to TRBJ2-1; the D gene is possibly TRBD2 (5 bases). V shed 4 bases and J shed 8 bases, with 12 bases lying between them. Germline CDR1 and CDR2: SGHVS and FNYEAQ. This CDR3 comprises 13 residues. The CDR3 region is CASSSRVLDEQFF. The CDR3 region has the DNA TGTGCCAGCAGCTCGAGGGTTCTCGATGAGCAGTTCTTC. Full variable domain (remainder filled in from reference TRBV7-6 and TRBJ2-1): GAGVSQSPRYKVTKRGQDVALRCDPISGHVSLYWYRQALGQGPEFLTYFNYEAQQDKSGLPNDRFSAERPEGSISTLTIQRTEQRDSAMYRCASSSRVLDEQFFGPGTRLTVL.

This clone is medium-sized in the sample. V usage is TRBV6-1 and J usage is TRBJ2-7, with a tentative D call TRBD1 (6 bases). Deletions cut 6 bases from V and 5 bases from J, with 20 bases between. CDR3 length: 15 residues. Per germline, CDR1 MNHNS and CDR2 SASEGT. The CDR3 loop is CASSLLPPGANEQYF. The CDR3 nucleotides read TGTGCCAGCAGCTTATTACCGCCAGGGGCTAACGAGCAGTACTTC.

The chain is built from TRBV7-8 and TRBJ1-4; 8 positions agree with TRBD1. With 7 bases clipped from V and 7 bases from J, the junction kept 14 bases outside the gene matches. From germline, CDR1 is SGHVS and CDR2 FQNEAQ. The CDR3 has 16 amino acids. The CDR3 bases are TGTGCCAGCACAGCGGGACAGGTGGGGGTCGGTGAAAAACTGTTTTTT. This sequence encodes CASTAGQVGVGEKLFF.